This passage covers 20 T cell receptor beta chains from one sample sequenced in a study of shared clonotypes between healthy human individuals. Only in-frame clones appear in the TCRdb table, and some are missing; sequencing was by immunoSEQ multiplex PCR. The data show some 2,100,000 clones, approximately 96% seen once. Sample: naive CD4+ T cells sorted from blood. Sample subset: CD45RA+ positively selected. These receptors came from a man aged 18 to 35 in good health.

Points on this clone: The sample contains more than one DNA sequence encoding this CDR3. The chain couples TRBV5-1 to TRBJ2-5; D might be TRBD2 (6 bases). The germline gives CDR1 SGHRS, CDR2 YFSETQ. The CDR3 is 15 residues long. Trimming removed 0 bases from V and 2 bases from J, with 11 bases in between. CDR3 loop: CASSLEAGPQETQYF. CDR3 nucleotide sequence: TGCGCCAGCAGCTTGGAGGCGGGGCCGCAAGAGACCCAGTACTTC.

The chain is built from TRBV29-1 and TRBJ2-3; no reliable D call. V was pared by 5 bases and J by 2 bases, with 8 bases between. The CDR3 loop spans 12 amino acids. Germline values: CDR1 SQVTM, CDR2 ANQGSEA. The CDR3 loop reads CSVYRATDTQYF. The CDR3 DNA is TGCAGCGTTTATAGGGCCACAGATACGCAGTATTTT.

CDR3 sequence (DNA): TGTGCCAGCAGCCTCGGGCGGGGAAATGAGCAGTTCTTC. Protein: CASSLGRGNEQFF. The chain has TRBV13 and TRBJ2-1, with D perhaps TRBD2 (6 bases). Germline CDR1 reads PRHDT; CDR2 reads FYEKMQ (reference sequence). Trimming cost V 5 bases and J 7 bases, with 12 bases left between them. This CDR3 is 13 amino acids long.

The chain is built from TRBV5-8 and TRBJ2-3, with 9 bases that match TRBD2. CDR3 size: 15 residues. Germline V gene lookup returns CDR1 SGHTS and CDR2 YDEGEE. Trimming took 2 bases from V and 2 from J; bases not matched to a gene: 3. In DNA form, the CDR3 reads TGTGCCAGCAGCTTCTTAGCGGGAGACACAGATACGCAGTATTTT. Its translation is CASSFLAGDTDTQYF.

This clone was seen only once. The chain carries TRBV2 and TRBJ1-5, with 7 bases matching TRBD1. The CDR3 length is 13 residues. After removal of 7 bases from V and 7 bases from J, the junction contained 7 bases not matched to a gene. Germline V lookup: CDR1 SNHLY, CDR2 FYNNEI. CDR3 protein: CASNGQAGQPQHF. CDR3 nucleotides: TGTGCCAGCAACGGACAGGCAGGCCAGCCCCAGCATTTT.

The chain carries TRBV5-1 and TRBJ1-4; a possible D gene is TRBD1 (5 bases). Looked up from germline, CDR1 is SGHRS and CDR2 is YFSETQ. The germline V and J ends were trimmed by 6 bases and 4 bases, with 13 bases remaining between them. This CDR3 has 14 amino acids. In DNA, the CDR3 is TGCGCCAGCAAGGACGGGGACCTTAATGAAAAACTGTTTTTT. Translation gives CASKDGDLNEKLFF.

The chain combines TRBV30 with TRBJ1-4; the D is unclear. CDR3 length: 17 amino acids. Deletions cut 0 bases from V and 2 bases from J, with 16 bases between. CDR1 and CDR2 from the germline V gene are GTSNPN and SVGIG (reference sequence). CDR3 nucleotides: TGTGCCTGGAGTGTACGACTCTTATTGAGGACTAATGAAAAACTGTTTTTT. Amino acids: CAWSVRLLLRTNEKLFF.

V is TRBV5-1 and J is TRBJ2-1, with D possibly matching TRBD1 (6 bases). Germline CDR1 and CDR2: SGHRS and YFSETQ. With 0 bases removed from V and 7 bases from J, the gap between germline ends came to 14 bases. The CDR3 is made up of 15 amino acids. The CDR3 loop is CASSLGPERGNEQFF. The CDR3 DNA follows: TGCGCCAGCAGCTTGGGACCCGAAAGGGGGAATGAGCAGTTCTTC.

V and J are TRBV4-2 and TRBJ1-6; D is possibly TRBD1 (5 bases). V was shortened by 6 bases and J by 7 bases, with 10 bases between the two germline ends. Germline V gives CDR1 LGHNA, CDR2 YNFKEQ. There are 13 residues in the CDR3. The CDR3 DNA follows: TGTGCCAGCAGAGAGGGGATAAATTCACCCCTCCACTTT. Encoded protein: CASREGINSPLHF.

The CDR3 DNA sequence: TGTGCCAGCAGTGAATCTTCAGGCCTTCTTTTCTATGGCTACACCTTC. It encodes CASSESSGLLFYGYTF. The V gene is TRBV6-1, the J gene TRBJ1-2; D call uncertain. Germline CDR1 and CDR2: MNHNS and SASEGT. V lost 2 bases and J lost 4, with 17 bases in between. The CDR3 runs to 16 residues.

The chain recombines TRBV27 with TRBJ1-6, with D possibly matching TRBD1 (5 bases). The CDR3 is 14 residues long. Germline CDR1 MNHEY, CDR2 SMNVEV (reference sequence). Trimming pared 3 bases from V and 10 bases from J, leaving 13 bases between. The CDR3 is CASSLRGLWSPLHF. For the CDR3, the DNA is TGTGCCAGCAGTTTGAGGGGTTTGTGGTCACCCCTCCACTTT.

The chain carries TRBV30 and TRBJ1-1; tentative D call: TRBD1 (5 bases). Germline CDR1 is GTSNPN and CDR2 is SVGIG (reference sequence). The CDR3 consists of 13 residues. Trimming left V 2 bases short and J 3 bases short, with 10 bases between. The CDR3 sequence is CAWSYKGDTEAFF. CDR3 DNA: TGTGCCTGGAGTTATAAAGGGGACACTGAAGCTTTCTTT.

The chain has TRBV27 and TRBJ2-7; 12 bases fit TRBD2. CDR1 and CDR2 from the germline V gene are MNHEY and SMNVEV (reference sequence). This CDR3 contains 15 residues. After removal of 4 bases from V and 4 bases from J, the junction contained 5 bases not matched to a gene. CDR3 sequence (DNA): TGTGCCAGCAGTTCCCGGACTAGCGGGGTTTACGAGCAGTACTTC. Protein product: CASSSRTSGVYEQYF.

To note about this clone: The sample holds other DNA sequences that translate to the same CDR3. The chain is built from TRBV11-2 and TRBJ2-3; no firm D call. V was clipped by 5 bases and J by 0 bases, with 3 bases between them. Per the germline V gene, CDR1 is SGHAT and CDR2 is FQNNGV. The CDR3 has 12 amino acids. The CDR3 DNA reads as TGTGCCAGCAGCACGAGCACAGATACGCAGTATTTT. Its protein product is CASSTSTDTQYF.

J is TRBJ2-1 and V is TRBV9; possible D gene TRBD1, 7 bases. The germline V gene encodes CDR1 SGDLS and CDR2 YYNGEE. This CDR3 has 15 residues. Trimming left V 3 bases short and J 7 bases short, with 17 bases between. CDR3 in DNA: TGTGCCAGCAGCGCCGCGGGACAGCCGACTAATGAGCAGTTCTTC. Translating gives CASSAAGQPTNEQFF.

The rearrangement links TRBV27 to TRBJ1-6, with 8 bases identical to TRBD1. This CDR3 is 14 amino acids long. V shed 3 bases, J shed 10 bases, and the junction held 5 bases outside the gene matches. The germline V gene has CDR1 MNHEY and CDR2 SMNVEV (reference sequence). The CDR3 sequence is CASSFWQGASPLHF. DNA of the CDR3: TGTGCCAGCAGTTTTTGGCAGGGGGCCTCACCCCTCCACTTT.

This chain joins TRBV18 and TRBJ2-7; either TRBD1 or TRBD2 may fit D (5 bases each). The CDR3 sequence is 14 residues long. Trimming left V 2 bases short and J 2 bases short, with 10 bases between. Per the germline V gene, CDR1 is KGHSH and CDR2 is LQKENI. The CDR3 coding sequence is TGTGCCAGCTCACCATCGGGGCTGACCTACGAGCAGTACTTC. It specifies CASSPSGLTYEQYF.

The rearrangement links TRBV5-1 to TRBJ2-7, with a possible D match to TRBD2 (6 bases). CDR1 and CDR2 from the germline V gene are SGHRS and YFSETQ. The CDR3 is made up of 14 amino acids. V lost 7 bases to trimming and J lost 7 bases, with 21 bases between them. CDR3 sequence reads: CASFDGGLMGEQYF. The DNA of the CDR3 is TGCGCCAGCTTTGACGGAGGGTTGATGGGTGAGCAGTACTTC.

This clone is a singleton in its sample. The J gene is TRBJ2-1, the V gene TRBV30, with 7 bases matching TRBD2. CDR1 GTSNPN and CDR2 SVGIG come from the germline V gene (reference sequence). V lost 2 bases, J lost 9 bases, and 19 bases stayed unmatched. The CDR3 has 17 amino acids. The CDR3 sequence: CAWSFRRLATVSGEQFF. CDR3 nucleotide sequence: TGTGCCTGGAGTTTCAGGAGACTAGCAACAGTGTCGGGTGAGCAGTTCTTC. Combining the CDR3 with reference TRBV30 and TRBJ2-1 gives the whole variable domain SQTIHQWPATLVQPVGSPLSLECTVEGTSNPNLYWYRQAAGRGLQLLFYSVGIGQISSEVPQNLSASRPQDRQFILSSKKLLLSDSGFYLCAWSFRRLATVSGEQFFGPGTRLTVL.

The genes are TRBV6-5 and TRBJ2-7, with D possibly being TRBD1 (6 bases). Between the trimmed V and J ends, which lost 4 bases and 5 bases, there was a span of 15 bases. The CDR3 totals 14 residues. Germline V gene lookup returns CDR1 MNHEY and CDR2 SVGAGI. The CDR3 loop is CASSSPRGLDEQYF. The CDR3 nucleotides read TGTGCCAGCAGTTCCCCCAGGGGTCTGGACGAGCAGTACTTC.